Presented here are 4 T cell receptor beta chains from one specimen sequenced in a study of T cells after yellow fever vaccination. TCRdb used MiXCR to reprocess the 5' RACE reads, holding one entry per CDR3 protein. The profile shows approximately 160,000 distinct CDR3 sequences, roughly 9% of them singletons. The sequencing used CD8+ T cells sorted from PBMCs, collected 45 days after the yellow fever booster vaccination. These receptors all stem from a man aged 18 to 30 who received the YFV17D yellow fever vaccine.

The V and J genes are TRBV5-1 and TRBJ2-2; D not resolved. CDR3 size: 15 residues. Germline V gives CDR1 SGHRS, CDR2 YFSETQ. Trimming took off 0 bases at V and 3 bases at J, with 9 bases between the two ends. As DNA, the CDR3 is TGCGCCAGCAGCTTGGAGGGTCGGTACACCGGGGAGCTGTTTTTT. It is translated as CASSLEGRYTGELFF.

This clonotype was detected only a few times. J is TRBJ2-7 and V is TRBV10-1; D is uncertain. The CDR3 has 13 amino acids. The germline CDR1 and CDR2 sequences are WNHNN and SYGVQD (reference sequence). V gave up 0 bases and J gave up 5 bases, with 8 bases separating them. CDR3 bases: TGCGCCAGCAGTGAGTCGCAAGGGAACGAGCAGTACTTC. Translating it yields CASSESQGNEQYF.

In its sample, this clonotype was seen a few times. The genes are TRBV2 and TRBJ2-2; 7 bases agree with TRBD1. CDR3 length: 16 amino acids. In germline, CDR1 is SNHLY, CDR2 FYNNEI. V gave up 5 bases and J gave up 1 base; unmatched junction bases: 7. The CDR3 loop is CASSKTTGLNTGELFF. CDR3 DNA sequence: TGTGCCAGCAGTAAAACGACAGGGTTGAACACCGGGGAGCTGTTTTTT. The entire variable domain, with the rest obtained from reference TRBV2 and TRBJ2-2, is as follows: EPEVTQTPSHQVTQMGQEVILRCVPISNHLYFYWYRQILGQKVEFLVSFYNNEISEKSEIFDDQFSVERPDGSNFTLKIRSTKLEDSAMYFCASSKTTGLNTGELFFGEGSRLTVL.

This sequence joins TRBV7-9 and TRBJ1-4; D is possibly TRBD1 (5 bases). Trimming left V 3 bases short and J 6 bases short, with 8 bases between. Germline V gene data show CDR1 as SEHNR and CDR2 as FQNEAQ (reference sequence). The CDR3 extends over 13 amino acids. This chain's CDR3 is CASSFRGDEKLFF. In DNA form, the CDR3 reads TGTGCCAGCAGCTTCCGGGGGGATGAAAAACTGTTTTTT. Variable domain in full (rest from reference TRBV7-9 and TRBJ1-4): DTGVSQNPRHKITKRGQNVTFRCDPISEHNRLYWYRQTLGQGPEFLTYFQNEAQLEKSRLLSDRFSAERPKGSFSTLEIQRTEQGDSAMYLCASSFRGDEKLFFGSGTQLSVL.